These 19 T cell receptor beta chains originate from one sample sequenced in a study of beta chain features in type 1 diabetes. The study, taken as a whole, reports: TCRB CDR3s were moderately but significantly shorter in Type 1 diabetes patients in all four CD4+ subsets.

These TCRs' antigens remain unknown. The investigators reverse transcribed all of the isolated RNA, so they sequenced expressed TCRB transcripts. Libraries were prepared by immunoSEQ multiplex PCR; TCRdb keeps only in-frame clonotypes and omits some of them. The sample gives about 16,000 clones, roughly 72% of which show up once; around 0.76% is in the top ten. Sample: stem cell memory CD4+ T cells from blood. These receptors were taken from a man younger than 40 with type 1 diabetes.

This clone was counted between two and nine times. This rearrangement joins TRBV10-3 to TRBJ2-1; 11 bases map to TRBD2. V gave up 9 bases and J gave up 8 bases; unmatched junction bases: 6. The CDR3 spans 13 residues. CDR1 is ENHRY and CDR2 is SYGVKD in the germline V gene. The CDR3 DNA follows: TGTGCCATTAGCGGGGGGGCCAAGGATGAGCAGTTCTTC. This gives the protein CAISGGAKDEQFF.

The gene calls are TRBV19 and TRBJ1-4; 9 nucleotides line up with TRBD1. J lost 6 bases, V lost 2 bases, and 4 bases had no gene match. The V gene's germline CDR1 is LNHDA and CDR2 SQIVND (reference sequence). The CDR3 loop spans 15 amino acids. Here the CDR3 DNA reads TGTGCCAGTAGTATACGACGGACAGGGGATGAAAAACTGTTTTTT. Its protein product is CASSIRRTGDEKLFF. Full variable domain (remainder filled in from reference TRBV19 and TRBJ1-4): DGGITQSPKYLFRKEGQNVTLSCEQNLNHDAMYWYRQDPGQGLRLIYYSQIVNDFQKGDIAEGYSVSREKKESFPLTVTSAQKNPTAFYLCASSIRRTGDEKLFFGSGTQLSVL.

The chain uses TRBV6-5 and TRBJ1-4, with 9 bases lining up with TRBD1. The germline CDR1 and CDR2 sequences are MNHEY and SVGAGI. The CDR3 has 15 residues. J gave up 10 bases and V 1 base, and 7 bases lay outside the gene matches. The CDR3 DNA sequence: TGTGCCAGCAGTTACTTGACAGGGGGGGACCGAAAACTGTTTTTT. This translates into CASSYLTGGDRKLFF.

This rearrangement joins TRBV14 to TRBJ2-1; TRBD2 matches at 7 bases. V lost 4 bases and J lost 4; bases outside the gene matches: 7. Germline CDR1 reads SGHDN; CDR2 reads FVKESK. The CDR3 contains 15 residues. The CDR3 DNA reads as TGTGCCAGCAGCCGCGCCGCGGGACTATACAATGAGCAGTTCTTC. Residues: CASSRAAGLYNEQFF.

The genes are TRBV27 and TRBJ1-2; 10 nucleotides align to TRBD1. CDR3 size: 15 residues. Germline V gives CDR1 MNHEY, CDR2 SMNVEV (reference sequence). V lost 3 bases and J lost 4; bases outside the gene matches: 5. CDR3 bases: TGTGCCAGCAGTTTCGGGGACAGGGGACTCTATGGCTACACCTTC. Residues: CASSFGDRGLYGYTF.

This rearrangement joins TRBV10-3 to TRBJ2-5, with 7 bases that match TRBD2. Trimming removed 4 bases from V and 5 bases from J; junction bases left unmatched: 13. The CDR3 consists of 16 residues. Germline CDR1 ENHRY, CDR2 SYGVKD. The CDR3 coding sequence is TGTGCCATCAGTGGCTCCCGGGGGGTGGGAGCGGAGACCCAGTACTTC. Amino acid sequence: CAISGSRGVGAETQYF.

This chain uses TRBV7-3 with TRBJ2-3; D not resolved. V gave up 5 bases and J gave up 1 base, with 10 bases separating them. CDR1 is SGHTA and CDR2 is FQGTGA in the germline V gene. This CDR3 is built from 14 residues. The CDR3 bases are TGTGCCAGCAGCCCCCAGGTGGGCACAGATACGCAGTATTTT. Translated, it gives CASSPQVGTDTQYF.

The chain employs TRBV28 and TRBJ1-4; 10 positions match TRBD1. In germline, CDR1 is MDHEN, CDR2 SYDVKM. The CDR3 runs 16 residues. V lost 2 bases and J lost 6; bases outside the gene matches: 6. The CDR3 sequence: CASSLGQGEFYEKLFF. Written as DNA, the CDR3 is TGTGCCAGCAGTTTAGGACAGGGGGAGTTCTATGAAAAACTGTTTTTT.

This chain joins TRBV5-6 and TRBJ2-3, with TRBD2 matching 8 bases. The germline CDR1 and CDR2 sequences are SGHDT and YYEEEE. This CDR3 contains 14 residues. The V segment lost 3 bases and the J segment 5 bases; nucleotides outside the gene matches: 5. The CDR3 spells CASSYGLARDTQYF. CDR3 sequence (DNA): TGTGCCAGCAGCTACGGACTAGCACGAGATACGCAGTATTTT.

A remark on this clone: The CDR3 does not end in the conserved phenylalanine or tryptophan, so this is likely a read error. It is unclear where the CDR3 begins or ends on the DNA, so no DNA is shown, and the CDR3 is as TCRdb lists it. This chain links TRBV23-1 with TRBJ2-7; TRBD1, the table's D call, was not compared with the DNA. TRBV23-1 is placed among ORFs of uncertain function. 10 amino acids form the CDR3, both terminal residues included. CDR3 loop: CASSQFRQGH.

This clone has just a few counts. This chain joins TRBV2 and TRBJ2-3; a possible D gene is TRBD2 (5 bases). Trimming took 4 bases from V and 4 from J, leaving 12 bases between them. Germline V gene sequence: CDR1 SNHLY, CDR2 FYNNEI. The CDR3 spans 14 residues. The chain's CDR3 is CASSVWEWADTQYF. The CDR3 DNA reads TGTGCCAGCAGTGTGTGGGAGTGGGCAGATACGCAGTATTTT.

This clone was seen more than once but under ten times. This chain uses TRBV29-1 with TRBJ2-7, with 7 bases identical to TRBD1. V lost 5 bases and J lost 4; bases outside the gene matches: 5. CDR1 and CDR2 from the germline V gene are SQVTM and ANQGSEA. The CDR3 covers 12 residues. The CDR3 coding sequence is TGCAGCGTTACGACAGGGTCTTACGAGCAGTACTTC. Translated, it gives CSVTTGSYEQYF.

V is TRBV4-3 and J is TRBJ1-2; the match to TRBD1 covers 7 bases. Germline-derived CDR1 and CDR2 are LGHNA and YSLEER. The CDR3 totals 17 residues. With 1 base clipped from V and 7 bases from J, the junction kept 15 bases outside the gene matches. The CDR3 reads CASSQVGGGVFAGGYTF. DNA of the CDR3: TGCGCCAGCAGCCAAGTAGGAGGGGGCGTTTTTGCGGGTGGCTACACCTTC.

This clone occurred a few times. The chain combines TRBV7-2 with TRBJ2-7, with unresolved D. V lost 5 bases to trimming and J lost 7 bases, with 15 bases between them. The CDR3 has 13 residues. The V gene's germline CDR1 is SGHTA and CDR2 FQGNSA. CDR3 in DNA: TGTGCCAGCAGCACCCGCCTCGGCGGAGAGCAGTACTTC. This translates into CASSTRLGGEQYF.

The genes are TRBV19 and TRBJ1-4, with D perhaps TRBD1 (5 bases). The CDR3 spans 14 residues. V lost 7 bases to trimming and J lost 2 bases, with 11 bases between them. Germline lookup yields CDR1 LNHDA and CDR2 SQIVND (reference sequence). CDR3 coding DNA: TGTGCCAGTATGGGGCAGGCCACTAATGAAAAACTGTTTTTT. It codes for CASMGQATNEKLFF.

A note on this clone: One junction end disagrees with the germline gene, perhaps due to a read error. J is TRBJ2-7 and V is TRBV5-4; TRBD1 matches at 12 bases. The V gene's germline CDR1 is SGHNT and CDR2 YYREEE (reference sequence). The CDR3 runs 13 residues. Here the CDR3 reads CASSLTGTGGARF. Here the CDR3 DNA reads TGTGCCAGCAGCTTGACCGGGACAGGGGGCGCGCGCTTC.

The rearrangement links TRBV6-6 to TRBJ2-7, with D hard to call. Germline V gene lookup returns CDR1 MNHNY and CDR2 SVGAGI (reference sequence). The CDR3 length is 16 residues. The V and J ends lost 0 bases and 1 base respectively, with 13 bases between them. The CDR3 DNA reads TGTGCCAGCAGTTACTCTGCCCGCGCCCCGTCCTACGAGCAGTACTTC. Its translation: CASSYSARAPSYEQYF.

The chain has TRBV2 and TRBJ2-7; 7 positions match TRBD2. CDR1 and CDR2 from the germline V gene are SNHLY and FYNNEI. This CDR3 has 12 amino acids. After removal of 7 bases from V and 8 bases from J, the junction contained 8 bases not matched to a gene. The DNA of the CDR3 is TGTGCCAGCAAAAAAGCGGGGCCCCAGCAGTACTTC. Translation: CASKKAGPQQYF. The variable domain in full, with the rest retrieved from reference TRBV2 and TRBJ2-7, is EPEVTQTPSHQVTQMGQEVILRCVPISNHLYFYWYRQILGQKVEFLVSFYNNEISEKSEIFDDQFSVERPDGSNFTLKIRSTKLEDSAMYFCASKKAGPQQYFGPGTRLTVT.

This sequence joins TRBV6-1 and TRBJ2-5; 8 bases line up with TRBD2. J gave up 5 bases and V 6 bases, and 5 bases lay outside the gene matches. CDR1 and CDR2 (germline): MNHNS, SASEGT. The CDR3 totals 13 residues. The CDR3 reads CASSGGAYETQYF. CDR3 in DNA: TGTGCCAGCAGCGGGGGGGCTTACGAGACCCAGTACTTC.